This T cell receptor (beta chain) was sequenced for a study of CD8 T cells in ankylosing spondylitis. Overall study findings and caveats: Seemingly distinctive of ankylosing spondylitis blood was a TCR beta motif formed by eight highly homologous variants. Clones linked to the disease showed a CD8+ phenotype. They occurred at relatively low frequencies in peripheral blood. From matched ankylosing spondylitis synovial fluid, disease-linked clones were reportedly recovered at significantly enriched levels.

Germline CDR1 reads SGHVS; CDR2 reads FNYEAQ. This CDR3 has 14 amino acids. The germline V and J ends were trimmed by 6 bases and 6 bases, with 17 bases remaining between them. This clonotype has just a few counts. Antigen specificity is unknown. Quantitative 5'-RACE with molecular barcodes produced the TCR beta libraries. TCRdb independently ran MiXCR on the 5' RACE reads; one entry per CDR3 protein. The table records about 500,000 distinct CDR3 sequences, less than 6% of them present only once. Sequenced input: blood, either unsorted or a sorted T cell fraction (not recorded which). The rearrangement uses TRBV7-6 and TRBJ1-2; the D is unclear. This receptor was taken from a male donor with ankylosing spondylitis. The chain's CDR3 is CASSARMGADGYTF. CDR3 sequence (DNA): TGTGCCAGCAGTGCCAGGATGGGAGCCGATGGCTACACCTTC.